Shown below are 26 T cell receptor beta chains from a single sample sequenced in a study of beta chain features in type 1 diabetes. Reverse transcribing all isolated RNA meant expressed TCRB transcripts were sequenced. The method was immunoSEQ multiplex PCR; TCRdb's version includes in-frame clones alone and lacks a portion of them. Here the sample spans roughly 370,000 clones, about 15% being singletons. The material sequenced was naive CD4+ T cells from blood. The receptors stem from a man younger than 40 in good health.

This clone has a handful of counts. The chain is built from TRBV6-6 and TRBJ2-3; 8 bases map to TRBD2. V trimming: 6 bases; J trimming: 0 bases; junction bases outside the gene matches: 8. Per germline, CDR1 MNHNY and CDR2 SVGAGI (reference sequence). CDR3 length: 16 amino acids. In DNA, the CDR3 is TGTGCCAGCAGGCCACTAGCGGAGCTTAGCACAGATACGCAGTATTTT. Encoded protein: CASRPLAELSTDTQYF.

This sequence joins TRBV6-4 and TRBJ1-1, with 8 nucleotides matching TRBD1. CDR3 length: 14 amino acids. The V gene's germline CDR1 is MRHNA and CDR2 SNTAGT. Trimming removed 6 bases from V and 8 bases from J; junction bases left unmatched: 11. This CDR3 is CASRPQFRTGEAFF. CDR3 nucleotides: TGTGCCAGCAGACCTCAATTTAGGACAGGGGAAGCTTTCTTT.

This clone has only a few counts. This chain uses TRBV30 with TRBJ1-2, with D possibly matching TRBD1 (6 bases). V shed 2 bases and J shed 3 bases, with 13 bases lying between them. The CDR3 has 14 residues. Germline CDR1 reads GTSNPN; CDR2 reads SVGIG (reference sequence). DNA of the CDR3: TGTGCCTGGAGTTCACTGCGGACAGACTATGGCTACACCTTC. It is translated as CAWSSLRTDYGYTF. Filled out from reference TRBV30 and TRBJ1-2, the complete variable domain reads SQTIHQWPATLVQPVGSPLSLECTVEGTSNPNLYWYRQAAGRGLQLLFYSVGIGQISSEVPQNLSASRPQDRQFILSSKKLLLSDSGFYLCAWSSLRTDYGYTFGSGTRLTVV.

This clone appeared a few times. The chain joins TRBV9 to TRBJ1-2; D gene ambiguous. The CDR3 spans 14 residues. CDR1 and CDR2 from the germline V gene are SGDLS and YYNGEE. V was pared by 0 bases and J by 0 bases, with 6 bases between. The CDR3 DNA reads as TGTGCCAGCAGCGTAGGGCTTTCTAACTATGGCTACACCTTC. It encodes CASSVGLSNYGYTF.

This rearrangement joins TRBV29-1 to TRBJ1-5; D possibly corresponds to TRBD1 (6 bases). Trimming stripped 7 bases from V and 4 bases from J, with 14 bases between. The V gene's germline CDR1 is SQVTM and CDR2 ANQGSEA. The CDR3 sequence is 13 residues long. In DNA, the CDR3 is TGCAGCGCCTTAATGCAGGGGAATCAGCCCCAGCATTTT. Encoded protein: CSALMQGNQPQHF.

This clone has a handful of counts. The chain links TRBV20-1 to TRBJ1-6, with D unresolved. Deletions cut 5 bases from V and 11 bases from J, with 10 bases between. The CDR3 sequence is 11 residues long. Germline lookup yields CDR1 DFQATT and CDR2 SNEGSKA (reference sequence). For the CDR3, the DNA is TGCAGTGCTTCGGACCCGACACCCCTCCACTTT. This codes for CSASDPTPLHF.

Concerning this clone: The same CDR3 also results from other DNA sequences found in this sample. The V and J genes are TRBV19 and TRBJ1-2; no clear D gene. There are 12 residues in the CDR3. Germline-derived CDR1 and CDR2 are LNHDA and SQIVND (reference sequence). Trimming stripped 3 bases from V and 4 bases from J, with 6 bases between. DNA of the CDR3: TGTGCCAGTAGTATCGAGGGCTATGGCTACACCTTC. It is translated as CASSIEGYGYTF.

The sample holds a few counts of this clone. The chain recombines TRBV7-9 with TRBJ2-1, with D unresolved. V was trimmed by 8 bases and J by 5 bases, leaving 7 bases between them. CDR3 length: 11 amino acids. From germline, CDR1 is SEHNR and CDR2 FQNEAQ (reference sequence). The CDR3 nucleotides read TGTGCCAGCGCCGAAGACAATGAGCAGTTCTTC. Encoded protein: CASAEDNEQFF.

The chain combines TRBV7-6 with TRBJ2-7, with D perhaps matching TRBD1 or TRBD2 (5 bases each). V was clipped by 5 bases and J by 2 bases, with 16 bases between them. The CDR3 length is 15 residues. Germline lookup yields CDR1 SGHVS and CDR2 FNYEAQ. The CDR3 nucleotides read TGTGCCAGCAGCCCGGGTATTACGGGACCCTACGAGCAGTACGTC. Translated: CASSPGITGPYEQYV.

This sequence joins TRBV4-3 and TRBJ2-5; D is possibly TRBD2 (6 bases). CDR1 and CDR2 from the germline V gene are LGHNA and YSLEER. V was trimmed by 0 bases and J by 8 bases, leaving 13 bases between them. The CDR3 covers 14 residues. CDR3 nucleotides: TGCGCCAGCAGCCAAGATGAGGGGCGGGGCACCCAGTACTTC. Translation gives CASSQDEGRGTQYF.

This clone was counted a few times. The chain carries TRBV6-6 and TRBJ2-7, with D maybe TRBD1 (5 bases). Germline V gene lookup returns CDR1 MNHNY and CDR2 SVGAGI (reference sequence). The CDR3 runs to 15 residues. V was pared by 2 bases and J by 2 bases, with 13 bases between. The CDR3 protein is CASSYQPDRAYEQYV. DNA for the CDR3: TGTGCCAGCAGTTACCAACCCGACAGAGCCTACGAGCAGTACGTC.

The J gene is TRBJ2-5, the V gene TRBV5-1, with D possibly TRBD1 on 6 matching bases. The CDR3 loop spans 15 amino acids. Germline V gene data show CDR1 as SGHRS and CDR2 as YFSETQ. V gave up 4 bases and J gave up 7 bases, with 20 bases separating them. CDR3 DNA: TGCGCCAGCAGCGCCGTTGGGACACTGGAAGGGACCCAGTACTTC. Translation gives CASSAVGTLEGTQYF.

The chain uses TRBV7-2 and TRBJ1-6; D is perhaps TRBD1 (5 bases). The CDR3 sequence is 16 residues long. Germline CDR1 is SGHTA and CDR2 is FQGNSA. V dropped 5 bases and J dropped 11 bases, with 22 bases sitting between them. CDR3 sequence reads: CASSRNFRQGPTPLHF. The CDR3 DNA sequence: TGTGCCAGCAGCCGTAACTTCAGGCAGGGACCTACACCCCTCCACTTT.

The rearrangement uses TRBV7-6 and TRBJ2-1; TRBD2 aligns across 9 bases. CDR1 is SGHVS, CDR2 FNYEAQ, per germline. This CDR3 has 16 residues. V was pared by 5 bases and J by 4 bases, with 9 bases of the junction left unmatched. Here the CDR3 reads CASSRLAGLLYNEQFF. The CDR3 region has the DNA TGTGCCAGCAGCCGGCTAGCGGGGTTACTTTACAATGAGCAGTTCTTC. Filled out from reference TRBV7-6 and TRBJ2-1, the complete variable domain reads GAGVSQSPRYKVTKRGQDVALRCDPISGHVSLYWYRQALGQGPEFLTYFNYEAQQDKSGLPNDRFSAERPEGSISTLTIQRTEQRDSAMYRCASSRLAGLLYNEQFFGPGTRLTVL.

The V and J genes are TRBV4-3 and TRBJ2-6, with D uncertain. The V gene lost 1 base and the J gene lost 1 base, with 2 bases spanning the gap. CDR3 length: 14 amino acids. CDR1 LGHNA and CDR2 YSLEER come from the germline V gene. In DNA form, the CDR3 reads TGCGCCAGCAGCCAAGTATCTGGGGCCAACGTCCTGACTTTC. Encoded protein: CASSQVSGANVLTF.

The chain joins TRBV6-6 to TRBJ1-1; D is unresolved. This CDR3 is 14 amino acids long. CDR1 MNHNY and CDR2 SVGAGI come from the germline V gene (reference sequence). Deletions cut 6 bases from V and 13 bases from J, with 24 bases between. DNA of the CDR3: TGTGCCAGCAGGGCACGCAAGGACGGGGAAAGGTGTTTCTTT. Translating gives CASRARKDGERCFF.

This clone was detected a few times. V is TRBV5-4 and J is TRBJ2-1; 7 nucleotides match TRBD2. The CDR3 is 13 residues long. Germline trimming cut 5 bases from V and 6 bases from J; bases unmatched to any gene: 5. The germline V gene encodes CDR1 SGHNT and CDR2 YYREEE (reference sequence). The CDR3 DNA reads TGTGCCAGCAGTTCCAGCGGGGTCAATGAGCAGTTCTTC. This codes for CASSSSGVNEQFF. Using reference TRBV5-4 and TRBJ2-1 for the parts outside the CDR3, the full variable domain is ETGVTQSPTHLIKTRGQQVTLRCSSQSGHNTVSWYQQALGQGPQFIFQYYREEENGRGNFPPRFSGLQFPNYSSELNVNALELDDSALYLCASSSSGVNEQFFGPGTRLTVL.

The chain employs TRBV7-8 and TRBJ2-4; D gene ambiguous. Germline lookup yields CDR1 SGHVS and CDR2 FQNEAQ. The V end was cut by 0 bases, the J end by 0 bases, with 12 bases between. This CDR3 is built from 17 residues. CDR3 protein: CASSLARPALAKNIQYF. The CDR3 region has the DNA TGTGCCAGCAGCTTAGCTAGGCCGGCCTTAGCCAAAAACATTCAGTACTTC. The entire variable domain, with the rest obtained from reference TRBV7-8 and TRBJ2-4, is as follows: GAGVSQSPRYKVAKRGQDVALRCDPISGHVSLFWYQQALGQGPEFLTYFQNEAQLDKSGLPSDRFFAERPEGSVSTLKIQRTQQEDSAVYLCASSLARPALAKNIQYFGAGTRLSVL.

The genes are TRBV4-3 and TRBJ1-5, with TRBD1 identical over 8 bases. CDR3 length: 15 amino acids. The V gene's germline CDR1 is LGHNA and CDR2 YSLEER. The trim removed 0 bases at V and 3 bases at J, leaving 1 base unmatched. The CDR3 coding sequence is TGCGCCAGCAGCCAAGACAGGGGGCCCAATCAGCCCCAGCATTTT. This translates into CASSQDRGPNQPQHF.

This clone was seen more than once but under ten times. The chain employs TRBV21-1 and TRBJ1-1. TRBV21-1 is shown as a pseudogene. CDR3 size: 17 residues. The CDR3, as DNA: TGTGCCAGCAGCATGGGGAAAGGGGGGACCCTGAACACTGAAGCTTTCTTT. It translates to CASSMGKGGTLNTEAFF.

The CDR3: CSVGGTSGRALTSTDTQYF. The CDR3 nucleotides read TGCAGCGTTGGTGGGACTAGCGGGAGGGCACTTACTAGCACAGATACGCAGTATTTT. This chain connects TRBV29-1 to TRBJ2-3, with TRBD2 matching over 16 bases. CDR3 size: 19 residues. The J segment lost 0 bases and the V segment lost 4 bases, leaving 10 bases of the junction unmatched. Per the germline V gene, CDR1 is SQVTM and CDR2 is ANQGSEA.

The chain has TRBV30 and TRBJ1-1, with D hard to call. V shed 3 bases and J shed 1 base, with 6 bases lying between them. The CDR3 totals 12 residues. Looked up from germline, CDR1 is GTSNPN and CDR2 is SVGIG (reference sequence). CDR3 DNA: TGTGCCTGGAGGCCGGAGAACACTGAAGCTTTCTTT. Its protein is CAWRPENTEAFF.

A few counts support this clone. The V gene is TRBV5-6, the J gene TRBJ1-1; D uncertain. Germline V gene data show CDR1 as SGHDT and CDR2 as YYEEEE. The germline V and J ends were trimmed by 6 bases and 7 bases, with 16 bases remaining between them. The CDR3 runs to 13 residues. The CDR3 is CASTPNRFSEAFF. The CDR3 nucleotides are TGTGCCAGCACCCCAAACCGCTTCAGTGAAGCTTTCTTT.

In its sample, this clone was seen a few times. CDR3: CAWIDDSALV. CDR3 in DNA: TGTGCCTGGATAGATGACAGCGCCCTCGTC. The chain is built from TRBV30 and TRBJ2-7, with D possibly matching TRBD1 (5 bases). The CDR3 runs 10 residues. Per the germline V gene, CDR1 is GTSNPN and CDR2 is SVGIG (reference sequence).

V gene TRBV5-1 combines with J gene TRBJ1-1; the D is unclear. Germline CDR1 SGHRS, CDR2 YFSETQ. Trimming cost V 4 bases and J 1 base, with 14 bases left between them. The CDR3 has 15 amino acids. CDR3 protein: CASSTGVDRNTEAFF. The CDR3, as DNA: TGCGCCAGCAGCACGGGAGTTGATAGGAACACTGAAGCTTTCTTT.

This clone appeared a few times. V usage is TRBV4-3 and J usage is TRBJ2-1, with 7 positions matching TRBD2. CDR3 length: 13 residues. The V and J ends lost 4 bases and 8 bases, in that order; junction bases with no gene match: 5. Germline V gives CDR1 LGHNA, CDR2 YSLEER. In nucleotides, the CDR3 is TGCGCCAGCAGCCCGGGACTAACGGATGAGCAGTTCTTC. Its protein product is CASSPGLTDEQFF.